Detailed here is one T cell receptor (beta chain). This record comes from a study of blood T cell repertoires in COVID-19. Study context: The study drew acute and convalescent COVID-19 samples from the United States, Italy and Spain. The cDNA or gDNA used as material had been derived from T cells, B-cell-depleted T cells, or PBMCs.

Per the original data handling: Amplified reference gene primers provided the basis for estimating nucleated cell counts. Method: immunoSEQ multiplex PCR; TCRdb's copy keeps in-frame clones and lacks some. That table is the source of V, J and clone size, and D and trimming were worked out from the DNA. The sample holds roughly 84,000 clones, less than 80% seen once. Germline V CDR1 and CDR2: SGHTA, FQGNSA. V shed 1 base and J shed 4 bases, with 13 bases lying between them. The CDR3 is 15 residues long. The source material was peripheral blood. The V call is TRBV7-2, the J call TRBJ1-2, with D possibly being TRBD1 (6 bases). The receptor's source is a woman between 50 and 59 years old with acute or convalescent COVID-19. The CDR3 DNA sequence: TGTGCCAGCAGCTTAGGATCAGGGGAGCGCTATGGCTACACCTTC. Encoded protein: CASSLGSGERYGYTF.